The rows below give T cell receptor beta chains drawn from one sample of a study of spatial heterogeneity in lung cancer. TCRdb re-called the 5' RACE reads with MiXCR, one entry per CDR3 protein. This table holds under 40,000 distinct CDR3 sequences, around 5.2% found once. Sequencing was performed on PBMCs, taken at surgery. Receptors originate from a female donor with early-stage non-small cell lung cancer. The CDR3 runs from the conserved cysteine through the conserved F or W. Each record gives: V gene, D gene, CDR3 length, J gene, clone size, CDR3 protein, CDR3 DNA. The D gene is left open where the match is weak. Clone size, where shown, is once, few, many, or a class for clones that have expanded.

>TRBV6-6|TRBD2|12|TRBJ2-1|many
CASALAVNEQFF
TGTGCCAGCGCACTAGCGGTCAATGAGCAGTTCTTC
>TRBV14|NA|12|TRBJ2-7|many
CASGRRQGEQYF
TGTGCCAGCGGAAGGAGGCAGGGGGAGCAGTACTTC
>TRBV30|TRBD2|17|TRBJ2-1|NA
CAWALAGSSNLYNEQFF
TGTGCCTGGGCCTTAGCGGGGAGTTCGAACCTATACAATGAGCAGTTCTTC
>TRBV4-3|NA|13|TRBJ1-2|many
CASSQELGGGYTF
TGCGCCAGCAGCCAAGAGCTAGGAGGAGGCTACACCTTC
>TRBV7-6|TRBD2|15|TRBJ2-7|few
CASSPAGGGAYEQYF
TGTGCCAGCAGCCCCGCTGGCGGGGGGGCCTACGAGCAGTACTTC
>TRBV20-1|NA|12|TRBJ1-4|NA
CSARGYNEKLFF
TGCAGTGCTAGAGGCTACAATGAAAAACTGTTTTTT
>TRBV9|TRBD1|14|TRBJ1-5|many
CASSSGQGRQPQHF
TGTGCCAGCAGCTCGGGACAGGGTCGTCAGCCCCAGCATTTT
>TRBV6-5|TRBD1|15|TRBJ1-4|many
CASSSPTGGNEKLFF
TGTGCCAGCAGTTCCCCGACAGGGGGCAACGAAAAACTGTTTTTT
>TRBV12-3/TRBV12-4|TRBD2|16|TRBJ2-3|NA
CASSATSGAPRDTQYF
TGTGCCAGCAGTGCGACTAGCGGGGCCCCACGCGATACGCAGTATTTT
>TRBV10-3|NA|13|TRBJ1-1|medium-sized
CAIRLTLNTEAFF
TGTGCCATCAGACTGACACTGAACACTGAAGCTTTCTTT
>TRBV6-2/TRBV6-3|TRBD1|16|TRBJ1-2|many
CASSWPSQGAGYGYTF
TGTGCCAGCAGTTGGCCCTCCCAGGGGGCTGGCTATGGCTACACCTTC
>TRBV20-1|NA|15|TRBJ1-2|many
CSASSIQGFNYGYTF
TGCAGTGCTAGTTCGATCCAGGGGTTTAACTATGGCTACACCTTC
>TRBV20-1|TRBD1|15|TRBJ2-3|few
CSAPGGSSNTDTQYF
TGCAGTGCTCCAGGGGGTTCTAGCAACACAGATACGCAGTATTTT
>TRBV5-1|TRBD1|15|TRBJ1-1|many
CASSFGDRNTAEAFF
TGCGCCAGCAGCTTCGGGGACAGGAATACAGCGGAAGCTTTCTTT
>TRBV2|NA|15|TRBJ1-5|many
CASTKDRSGNQPQHF
TGTGCCAGCACCAAAGACAGGAGCGGCAATCAGCCCCAGCATTTT
>TRBV7-2|TRBD2|18|TRBJ2-7|many
CASSLRVAGGLDSYEQYF
TGTGCCAGCAGCTTAAGGGTAGCGGGGGGGCTCGACTCCTACGAGCAGTACTTC
>TRBV28|TRBD2|17|TRBJ2-2|many
CASIGGGRFRNTGELFF
TGTGCCAGCATCGGCGGGGGGCGTTTTCGGAACACCGGGGAGCTGTTTTTT
>TRBV20-1|NA|13|TRBJ2-7|few
CSATGGHLYEQYF
TGCAGTGCTACCGGAGGGCACCTCTACGAGCAGTACTTC
>TRBV7-9|NA|16|TRBJ2-5|few
CASSPKPRAVQETQYF
TGTGCCAGCAGCCCTAAACCCAGGGCGGTCCAAGAGACCCAGTACTTC
>TRBV12-3/TRBV12-4|TRBD1|14|TRBJ1-1|many
CASALTGGSGEAFF
TGTGCCAGCGCCTTAACAGGGGGATCAGGTGAAGCTTTCTTT
>TRBV15|TRBD2|20|TRBJ2-3|NA
CATSRGPVGLASFGPDTQYF
TGTGCCACCAGCAGAGGCCCGGTCGGACTAGCTAGCTTTGGGCCTGATACGCAGTATTTT
>TRBV5-1|TRBD1|15|TRBJ1-6|NA
CASRLGDSSDSALHF
TGCGCCAGCAGACTAGGGGACAGCTCCGATTCAGCCCTCCACTTT
>TRBV18|TRBD1|13|TRBJ1-5|NA
CASSPGQGEPQHF
TGTGCCAGCTCGCCGGGTCAGGGGGAGCCCCAGCATTTT
>TRBV30|NA|15|TRBJ2-3|NA
CAWSVRRGFTDTQYF
TGTGCCTGGAGTGTAAGGCGGGGTTTCACAGATACGCAGTATTTT
>TRBV7-2|NA|14|TRBJ2-7|many
CASSFSSGDYEQYF
TGTGCCAGCAGCTTTAGTAGCGGAGACTACGAGCAGTACTTC
>TRBV7-2|TRBD2|14|TRBJ2-1|many
CASSPGLLGGEQFF
TGTGCCAGCAGCCCGGGACTACTAGGTGGAGAGCAGTTCTTC